The entry that follows covers one T cell receptor beta chain sequence. V lost 6 bases, J lost 1 base, and 9 bases lay in between. The CDR3 loop spans 13 amino acids. The data were taken from a study of long-term antiretroviral therapy in people with HIV. The immunoSEQ assay was v3.0, run at survey level. Assay: immunoSEQ multiplex PCR; the TCRdb copy retains only in-frame clones and omits some. Of 40,000 or so clones listed, roughly four fifths are singletons. Sequencing used unsorted PBMCs, obtained 0.3 years after starting antiretroviral therapy. The chain uses TRBV23-1 and TRBJ1-1; TRBD1 is a possible D gene (6 bases). TRBV23-1 is placed among ORFs of uncertain function. The sequence derives from a man between 18 and 35 years old with HIV. CDR3 protein: CASRGQQNTEAFF. The CDR3 DNA sequence: TGCGCCAGCAGGGGACAACAGAACACTGAAGCTTTCTTT.